These 19 T cell receptor beta chains originate from one sample sequenced in a study of blood T cell repertoires in COVID-19. Produced via immunoSEQ multiplex PCR; TCRdb's table is partial and in-frame only. Among 200,000 to 250,000 clones, about 87% were seen once, and the ten largest hold roughly 1.7%. Sample: peripheral blood. The source of these receptors is a man aged 70 or older with acute or convalescent COVID-19.

This chain links TRBV19 with TRBJ1-5, with a tentative D call TRBD1 (6 bases). Per the germline V gene, CDR1 is LNHDA and CDR2 is SQIVND (reference sequence). This CDR3 is 16 amino acids long. The ends were cut back, 3 bases at V and 2 bases at J, with 14 bases in the middle. The DNA for the CDR3 is TGTGCCAGTAGTATCACTTACAGGGCAGGCAATCAGCCCCAGCATTTT. This codes for CASSITYRAGNQPQHF.

The count of this clone is one. J is TRBJ2-2 and V is TRBV3-1 (or the pseudogene TRBV3-2); 14 bases fit TRBD2. Germline assignment: CDR1 LGHDT and CDR2 YNNKEL (reference sequence). The CDR3 covers 19 residues. The ends lost 0 bases at V and 2 bases at J; junction bases unmatched: 5. CDR3 region: CASSQDRLAGGPNTGELFF. In nucleotides, the CDR3 is TGTGCCAGCAGCCAAGACCGACTAGCGGGAGGGCCTAACACCGGGGAGCTGTTTTTT.

The chain has TRBV18 and TRBJ2-3; 11 positions agree with TRBD2. Trimming took 1 base from V and 0 from J; bases not matched to a gene: 3. This CDR3 is 17 amino acids long. Germline V lookup: CDR1 KGHSH, CDR2 LQKENI. CDR3 nucleotides: TGTGCCAGCTCACCACGGGGGACTAGCGGAAGCACAGATACGCAGTATTTT. Translation: CASSPRGTSGSTDTQYF. The full variable domain, its missing parts supplied by reference TRBV18 and TRBJ2-3, is NAGVMQNPRHLVRRRGQEARLRCSPMKGHSHVYWYRQLPEEGLKFMVYLQKENIIDESGMPKERFSAEFPKEGPSILRIQQVVRGDSAAYFCASSPRGTSGSTDTQYFGPGTRLTVL.

The chain couples TRBV19 to TRBJ1-2; D perhaps matches TRBD1 (6 bases). Trimming removed 4 bases from V and 0 bases from J, with 15 bases in between. The CDR3 covers 16 residues. Looked up from germline, CDR1 is LNHDA and CDR2 is SQIVND (reference sequence). In nucleotides, the CDR3 is TGTGCCAGTAGTACCCCCCTGGACAGTCCTAACTATGGCTACACCTTC. Its translation is CASSTPLDSPNYGYTF. The full variable domain, with the rest looked up from reference TRBV19 and TRBJ1-2, is DGGITQSPKYLFRKEGQNVTLSCEQNLNHDAMYWYRQDPGQGLRLIYYSQIVNDFQKGDIAEGYSVSREKKESFPLTVTSAQKNPTAFYLCASSTPLDSPNYGYTFGSGTRLTVV.

V usage is TRBV5-1 and J usage is TRBJ2-3, with a possible D match to TRBD1 (5 bases). The ends were cut back, 2 bases at V and 2 bases at J, with 12 bases in the middle. CDR1 and CDR2 from the germline V gene are SGHRS and YFSETQ. This CDR3 comprises 15 residues. In DNA form, the CDR3 reads TGCGCCAGCAGCTTCGGCAGGGCCTTCACAGATACGCAGTATTTT. It specifies CASSFGRAFTDTQYF.

The V gene is TRBV12-3 or TRBV12-4, the J gene TRBJ1-1; unclear D gene. The CDR3 has 12 residues. Trimming removed 3 bases from V and 3 bases from J, with 5 bases in between. CDR3 amino acids: CASSLFDTEAFF. In DNA, the CDR3 is TGTGCCAGCAGTTTGTTCGACACTGAAGCTTTCTTT.

The CDR3: CASRTSGSTPGELFF. The DNA of the CDR3 is TGCGCCAGCAGGACTAGCGGGAGTACTCCCGGGGAGCTGTTTTTT. The rearrangement links TRBV4-1 to TRBJ2-2; 12 nucleotides match TRBD2. The germline V gene has CDR1 MGHRA and CDR2 YSYEKL. CDR3 length: 15 residues. The ends lost 6 bases at V and 6 bases at J; junction bases unmatched: 5.

This chain uses TRBV28 with TRBJ2-1; 8 nucleotides agree with TRBD2. Germline values: CDR1 MDHEN, CDR2 SYDVKM. V gave up 5 bases and J gave up 15 bases; unmatched junction bases: 12. The CDR3 covers 13 residues. The CDR3 region has the DNA TGTGCCAGCAGTACGCCTTTAGCGGGAAGTTGGTTCTTC. Amino acids: CASSTPLAGSWFF.

This chain joins TRBV19 and TRBJ1-4, with 11 positions matching TRBD1. CDR1 LNHDA and CDR2 SQIVND come from the germline V gene (reference sequence). Trimming at V came to 6 bases and at J to 7 bases, leaving 4 bases not matched to a gene. The CDR3 contains 14 residues. The CDR3, as DNA: TGTGCCAGTAGCCGGACAGGGGGCGGTGAAAAACTGTTTTTT. Encoded protein: CASSRTGGGEKLFF. Full variable domain (rest looked up from reference TRBV19 and TRBJ1-4): DGGITQSPKYLFRKEGQNVTLSCEQNLNHDAMYWYRQDPGQGLRLIYYSQIVNDFQKGDIAEGYSVSREKKESFPLTVTSAQKNPTAFYLCASSRTGGGEKLFFGSGTQLSVL.

V is TRBV5-1 and J is TRBJ1-4, with TRBD1 matching 9 bases. Germline V CDR1 and CDR2: SGHRS, YFSETQ. The junction had 5 bases not matched to a gene; V was cut back by 4 bases and J by 7 bases. This CDR3 has 14 amino acids. CDR3 DNA: TGCGCCAGCAGCCGGGGACAGGGTGGTGAAAAACTGTTTTTT. Translation: CASSRGQGGEKLFF.

The V and J genes are TRBV18 and TRBJ2-1; D unclear. V lost 3 bases to trimming and J lost 3 bases, with 15 bases between them. The CDR3 is 16 residues long. CDR1 KGHSH and CDR2 LQKENI come from the germline V gene. The CDR3 nucleotides read TGTGCCAGCTCACCGCCTCTGGCCCAGAACTACAATGAGCAGTTCTTC. This sequence encodes CASSPPLAQNYNEQFF.

The rearrangement joins TRBV3-1 (or the pseudogene TRBV3-2) to TRBJ1-4, with D perhaps TRBD1 (6 bases). CDR1 and CDR2 from the germline V gene are LGHDT and YNNKEL (reference sequence). Trimming cost V 4 bases and J 6 bases, with 12 bases left between them. CDR3 length: 14 amino acids. CDR3 sequence (DNA): TGTGCCAGCAGCCCCCTAGGGGGGGATGAAAAACTGTTTTTT. Protein product: CASSPLGGDEKLFF.

The rearrangement joins TRBV14 to TRBJ1-1; D not resolved. Germline loops: CDR1 SGHDN, CDR2 FVKESK. Trimming pared 4 bases from V and 1 base from J, leaving 7 bases between. The CDR3 runs to 13 residues. The CDR3 nucleotides are TGTGCCAGCAGCCTTCAGGAGAACACTGAAGCTTTCTTT. It is translated as CASSLQENTEAFF.

The rearrangement links TRBV19 to TRBJ2-3; D uncertain. The CDR3 runs to 15 residues. The germline CDR1 and CDR2 sequences are LNHDA and SQIVND (reference sequence). V was cut by 7 bases and J by 4 bases, with 18 bases left in between. The CDR3 nucleotides are TGTGCCAGTATGCAGGCCATCCGCCCCGCAGATACGCAGTATTTT. Translation: CASMQAIRPADTQYF.

The V and J genes are TRBV6-5 and TRBJ2-7; D may be TRBD1 (5 bases). V lost 6 bases and J 0 bases, leaving 15 bases between the germline ends. There are 15 residues in the CDR3. In germline, CDR1 is MNHEY, CDR2 SVGAGI. CDR3 nucleotide sequence: TGTGCCAGCAGAAATAGGGGCAGTCTCTCCTACGAGCAGTACTTC. Protein: CASRNRGSLSYEQYF.

The rearrangement uses TRBV7-3 and TRBJ2-3, with 7 positions matching TRBD2. V lost 4 bases, J lost 3 bases, and 16 bases stayed unmatched. Germline values: CDR1 SGHTA, CDR2 FQGTGA. The CDR3 has 18 residues. The CDR3 is CASSSKGRASESTDTQYF. In DNA form, the CDR3 reads TGTGCCAGCAGCTCTAAAGGGAGGGCCTCAGAGTCAACAGATACGCAGTATTTT.

The chain recombines TRBV9 with TRBJ1-5; D is unclear. The ends were cut back, 2 bases at V and 5 bases at J, with 38 bases in the middle. Germline V gene data show CDR1 as SGDLS and CDR2 as YYNGEE. The CDR3 loop spans 23 amino acids. The CDR3 reads CASSVERREGWRGKRIFDQPQHF. The CDR3 DNA follows: TGTGCCAGCAGCGTCGAGAGGAGGGAGGGTTGGAGAGGGAAAAGGATATTCGATCAGCCCCAGCATTTT.

V is TRBV12-3 or TRBV12-4 and J is TRBJ2-2; TRBD2 might be the D (5 bases). The length of the CDR3 is 13 residues. Trimming cost V 5 bases and J 5 bases, with 9 bases left between them. CDR3 residues: CASSVGGTGELFF. The CDR3 DNA reads TGTGCCAGCAGTGTTGGAGGTACCGGGGAGCTGTTTTTT.

The chain recombines TRBV5-1 with TRBJ2-5; 11 positions agree with TRBD1. Germline V gene sequence: CDR1 SGHRS, CDR2 YFSETQ. The CDR3 totals 15 residues. The V gene end was trimmed by 4 bases and the J gene end by 5 bases; junction bases not matched to a gene: 7. CDR3 residues: CASSPDRGLPETQYF. The CDR3 region has the DNA TGCGCCAGCAGCCCGGACAGGGGGCTTCCGGAGACCCAGTACTTC.